These T cell receptor beta chains were read from a single sample in a study of T cell responses to AZD1222 COVID-19 vaccine. Profiling relied on immunoSEQ multiplex PCR, and the TCRdb table lists in-frame clones only, not all of them. There are tens of thousands of clones in the sample; 70% to 80% occur only once, and roughly 20% lies in the top ten. This material consisted of peripheral blood, taken on day 0 of AZD1222 vaccination. The receptors here all came from an adult in good health. CDR3s leave out the opening cysteine and the closing phenylalanine or tryptophan. The order of the fields is J gene, V gene, CDR3 protein.

TRBJ1-1 | TRBV10-3 | AISDPTGSTEAF
TRBJ1-6 | TRBV30 | AWSVFLALGNSPLH
TRBJ2-2 | TRBV5-4 | ASSFTQTGELF
TRBJ2-7 | TRBV11-2 | ASSHGLDYEQY
TRBJ2-4 | TRBV7-2 | ASPEAREKNIQY
TRBJ1-5 | TRBV28 | ASSLGLSGENQPQH
TRBJ1-5 | TRBV18 | ASSPAGDRNQPQH
TRBJ2-1 | TRBV2 | ASSGTSGINEQF
TRBJ2-1 | TRBV7-6 | ASSLRSPGWRDNEQF
TRBJ2-1 | TRBV24-1 | ATSDYRLGWV
TRBJ1-5 | TRBV5-1 | ASSLDTGYQPQH
TRBJ2-5 | TRBV29-1 | SVRLSLGGFQETQY
TRBJ2-7 | TRBV9 | ASSVSGGVLAEQY
TRBJ2-7 | TRBV12-3/TRBV12-4 | ASHRPSYEQY
TRBJ2-7 | TRBV19 | ASSIWFGRASYEQY
TRBJ1-5 | TRBV27 | ASRISGGVQPQH
TRBJ1-3 | TRBV4-1 | ASSGADRAAGNTIY
TRBJ2-3 | TRBV28 | ASSRPPSTQY
TRBJ2-7 | TRBV3-1/TRBV3-2 | ASSQVNRGGEQY
TRBJ1-3 | TRBV5-5 | ASSLGQGLSSGNTIY
TRBJ1-1 | TRBV6-5 | ASSTTVTEAF
TRBJ2-2 | TRBV15 | ATSRGSRLNTGELF
TRBJ2-2 | TRBV11-3 | ASSFRSGTGELF
TRBJ1-1 | TRBV9 | ASSVTGMNTEAF
TRBJ2-1 | TRBV19 | ASSIGAEQF
TRBJ1-5 | TRBV28 | ASSSGRRNQPQH
TRBJ1-1 | TRBV2 | ASNFRGGTEAF
TRBJ1-4 | TRBV18 | ASSPQDRVKLF
TRBJ1-4 | TRBV5-6 | ASSFLTTGDEKLF
TRBJ2-5 | TRBV7-8 | ASSPWTLQETQY
TRBJ2-1 | TRBV6-5 | ASSETGYNEQF
TRBJ2-1 | TRBV16 | ASSRLFGLAGGPSSYNEQF
TRBJ2-5 | TRBV27 | ASSQGLAGTSWETQY
TRBJ2-3 | TRBV5-4 | ASSSSGTSDTQY
TRBJ2-5 | TRBV5-6 | ASSSIEAGVQETQY
TRBJ2-3 | TRBV5-4 | ASSLGGGRNTDTQY
TRBJ1-1 | TRBV19 | ASSVGGNTEAF
TRBJ1-3 | TRBV19 | ASRPGGTVRSGNTIY
TRBJ1-2 | TRBV28 | ASSFGYGYT
TRBJ2-6 | TRBV2 | ASRRGSGSSGANVLT
TRBJ2-7 | TRBV11-2 | ASSALAGGYEQY